These T cell receptor beta chains were read from a single sample in a study of T cells in Graves' hyperthyroidism and ophthalmopathy. MiXCR, run by TCRdb on the multiplex PCR reads, gives a single entry per CDR3 protein. The table has about 400,000 distinct CDR3 sequences, more than 12% seen once; the top ten hold roughly a fifth. The sequencing input was blood. Receptors originate from a woman aged 25-40 years with Graves' ophthalmopathy. CDR3s include the opening cysteine and the closing phenylalanine or tryptophan. Each record gives: CDR3 protein, CDR3 DNA, D gene, J gene, clone size, V gene. D genes are given only for firm matches. Rows give clone size only sometimes, using once, few, many, or a class for an expanded clone.

CASRLGGASGGGQQFF	TGTGCCAGCAGATTGGGAGGGGCTAGCGGGGGGGGCCAGCAGTTCTTC	TRBD2	TRBJ2-1	many	TRBV2
CSATNSPSLHNEKLFF	TGCAGTGCTACCAACAGCCCCTCTCTCCATAATGAAAAACTGTTTTTT	NA	TRBJ1-4	few	TRBV20-1
CANLGTGKVYGYTF	TGTGCCAACCTTGGGACAGGGAAAGTCTATGGCTACACCTTC	TRBD1	TRBJ1-2	NA	TRBV2
CASSPYGTTYEQYF	TGTGCCAGCAGCCCATACGGGACCACCTACGAGCAGTACTTC	NA	TRBJ2-7	many	TRBV6-2/TRBV6-3
CASKTSRNTGELFF	TGTGCCAGCAAAACTAGCCGGAACACCGGGGAGCTGTTTTTT	NA	TRBJ2-2	many	TRBV27
CASSLTPRGEETQYF	TGTGCCAGCAGCTTAACTCCGCGGGGGGAAGAGACCCAGTACTTC	TRBD2	TRBJ2-5	many	TRBV7-2
CASSLVDSRVNYEQYF	TGTGCCAGCAGCTTAGTGGACAGCCGAGTGAACTACGAGCAGTACTTC	NA	TRBJ2-7	many	TRBV7-8
CASSQVGQGITGELFF	TGTGCCAGCAGCCAGGTTGGACAGGGAATAACCGGGGAGCTGTTTTTT	TRBD1	TRBJ2-2	few	TRBV4-2
CATSDLRAGNTGELFF	TGTGCCACCAGTGATTTGCGGGCAGGGAACACCGGGGAGCTGTTTTTT	NA	TRBJ2-2	many	TRBV24-1
CASSLAKNRMNTGELFF	TGTGCCAGCAGCTTAGCTAAAAACAGGATGAACACCGGGGAGCTGTTTTTT	NA	TRBJ2-2	NA	TRBV7-6
CASSYSVANTEAFF	TGTGCCAGCAGTTACTCGGTGGCGAACACTGAAGCTTTCTTT	NA	TRBJ1-1	many	TRBV6-6
CASSWGTGRTGELFF	TGTGCCAGCAGTTGGGGGACAGGGAGGACCGGGGAGCTGTTTTTT	TRBD1	TRBJ2-2	many	TRBV12-3/TRBV12-4
CASGRSSGNTIYF	TGTGCCAGTGGACGGAGCTCTGGAAACACCATATATTTT	NA	TRBJ1-3	NA	TRBV6-1
CASSFPQGIYGYTF	TGTGCCAGCAGTTTCCCCCAAGGGATCTATGGCTACACCTTC	NA	TRBJ1-2	many	TRBV12-3/TRBV12-4
CASSEFRVLNTEAFF	TGTGCCAGCAGTGAATTCAGGGTGTTGAACACTGAAGCTTTCTTT	NA	TRBJ1-1	many	TRBV2
CASSPDRERQHGHTF	TGTGCCAGCAGCCCCGACAGGGAGAGACAGCATGGCCACACCTTC	TRBD1	TRBJ1-2	NA	TRBV7-9
CSVAGTSGGSYNEQFF	TGCAGCGTTGCCGGGACTAGCGGGGGGTCTTACAATGAGCAGTTCTTC	TRBD2	TRBJ2-1	many	TRBV29-1
CASSLGRSSGANVLTF	TGTGCCAGCAGCTTAGGGCGGAGCTCTGGGGCCAACGTCCTGACTTTC	NA	TRBJ2-6	few	TRBV7-2
CSAIGTSDYEQYF	TGCAGTGCTATAGGGACTAGCGACTACGAGCAGTACTTC	TRBD2	TRBJ2-7	many	TRBV20-1
CASMRDSGANVLTF	TGTGCCAGCATGCGAGACTCTGGGGCCAACGTCCTGACTTTC	NA	TRBJ2-6	many	TRBV12-3/TRBV12-4
CASQHVGGGVDGDTQYF	TGTGCCAGCCAACATGTGGGGGGAGGGGTCGATGGAGATACGCAGTATTTT	TRBD2	TRBJ2-3	many	TRBV6-1
CASSLVSGPYEQYF	TGTGCCAGCAGCTTAGTTAGCGGTCCCTACGAGCAGTACTTC	NA	TRBJ2-7	many	TRBV7-9
CSALRRAHNEKLFF	TGCAGTGCCCTGAGACGGGCACATAATGAAAAACTGTTTTTT	NA	TRBJ1-4	few	TRBV20-1
CASSFIQGETQYF	TGCGCCAGCAGCTTTATCCAGGGGGAGACCCAGTACTTC	NA	TRBJ2-5	NA	TRBV5-1
CATSILLEVTGTGGSGSPLHF	TGTGCCACCAGCATCCTATTGGAAGTAACAGGGACGGGAGGTTCGGGTTCACCCCTCCACTTT	NA	TRBJ1-6	few	TRBV15
CASSLHGAAKNIQYF	TGTGCCAGCAGCTTACATGGGGCTGCCAAAAACATTCAGTACTTC	NA	TRBJ2-4	many	TRBV5-6
CASRTRTWSETQYF	TGTGCCAGCAGGACTAGGACCTGGTCGGAGACCCAGTACTTC	NA	TRBJ2-5	many	TRBV27
CASSLSPSGSTDTQYF	TGTGCCAGCAGTTTATCGCCCAGCGGAAGCACAGATACGCAGTATTTT	NA	TRBJ2-3	NA	TRBV27
CASTTGGGTGELFF	TGTGCCAGTACCACCGGGGGGGGTACCGGGGAGCTGTTTTTT	TRBD2	TRBJ2-2	NA	TRBV19
CASRRTGVVGTTTNEKLFF	TGTGCCAGCAGAAGGACAGGGGTCGTGGGTACTACGACTAATGAAAAACTGTTTTTT	TRBD1	TRBJ1-4	NA	TRBV12-3/TRBV12-4
CASSLADSTDTQYF	TGTGCCAGCAGCCTTGCCGACAGCACAGATACGCAGTATTTT	NA	TRBJ2-3	many	TRBV3-1
CASSSLTGNTEAFF	TGTGCCAGCAGCTCCCTGACAGGGAACACTGAAGCTTTCTTT	NA	TRBJ1-1	once	TRBV11-2
CASSPGTGAHSTQYF	TGTGCCAGCAGCCCCGGGACAGGGGCACATAGTACGCAGTATTTT	TRBD1	TRBJ2-3	NA	TRBV28
CAIRLGGNTEAFF	TGTGCCATCCGGCTGGGCGGGAACACTGAAGCTTTCTTT	NA	TRBJ1-1	many	TRBV30
CATLGLAGSLGGTEQYF	TGTGCCACCCTTGGACTAGCGGGGTCTCTTGGGGGGACCGAGCAGTACTTC	TRBD2	TRBJ2-7	many	TRBV6-1
CSARSEGTNTEAFF	TGCAGTGCTAGATCCGAGGGGACGAACACTGAAGCTTTCTTT	NA	TRBJ1-1	many	TRBV20-1
CASRLQGDSYNEQFF	TGTGCCAGCAGGCTCCAGGGGGACTCCTACAATGAGCAGTTCTTC	TRBD1	TRBJ2-1	few	TRBV6-1
CASTYRYGNTEAFF	TGTGCCAGCACCTACAGATATGGGAACACTGAAGCTTTCTTT	NA	TRBJ1-1	many	TRBV2
CASRRQGAYGYTF	TGTGCCAGCAGAAGGCAGGGGGCCTATGGCTACACCTTC	TRBD1	TRBJ1-2	NA	TRBV12-3/TRBV12-4
CSASYGGANVLTF	TGCAGTGCTAGTTACGGTGGGGCCAACGTCCTGACTTTC	NA	TRBJ2-6	many	TRBV20-1
CASSYSTGGRYGYTF	TGTGCCAGCAGTTACTCGACAGGGGGAAGGTATGGCTACACCTTC	TRBD1	TRBJ1-2	many	TRBV6-5
CASTPSGERAEAFF	TGTGCCAGCACCCCGTCAGGGGAACGGGCTGAAGCTTTCTTT	NA	TRBJ1-1	many	TRBV12-3/TRBV12-4
CASSPTRSQGYQPQHF	TGTGCCAGCTCACCAACAAGATCACAGGGCTATCAGCCCCAGCATTTT	NA	TRBJ1-5	many	TRBV18
CSASRGGESDTQYF	TGCAGTGCTTCTCGCGGGGGGGAGTCAGATACGCAGTATTTT	TRBD2	TRBJ2-3	few	TRBV20-1
CASSSPPLGLEQFF	TGTGCCAGCAGTTCCCCACCCCTTGGGCTGGAGCAGTTCTTC	NA	TRBJ2-1	many	TRBV12-3/TRBV12-4
CASSLREGGTSQETQYF	TGTGCCAGCAGTTTACGGGAGGGCGGGACCTCCCAAGAGACCCAGTACTTC	TRBD2	TRBJ2-5	many	TRBV12-3/TRBV12-4